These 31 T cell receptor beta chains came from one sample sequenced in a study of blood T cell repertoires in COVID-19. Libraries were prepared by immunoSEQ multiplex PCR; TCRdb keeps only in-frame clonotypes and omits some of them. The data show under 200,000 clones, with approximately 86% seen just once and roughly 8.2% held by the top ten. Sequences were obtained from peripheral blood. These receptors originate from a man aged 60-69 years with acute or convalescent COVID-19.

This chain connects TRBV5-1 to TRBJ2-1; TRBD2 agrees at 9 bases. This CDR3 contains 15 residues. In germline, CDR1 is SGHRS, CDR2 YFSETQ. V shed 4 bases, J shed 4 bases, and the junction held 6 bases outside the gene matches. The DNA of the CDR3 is TGCGCCAGCAGCAGGGGCGGGAGGGGGTACAATGAGCAGTTCTTC. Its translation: CASSRGGRGYNEQFF.

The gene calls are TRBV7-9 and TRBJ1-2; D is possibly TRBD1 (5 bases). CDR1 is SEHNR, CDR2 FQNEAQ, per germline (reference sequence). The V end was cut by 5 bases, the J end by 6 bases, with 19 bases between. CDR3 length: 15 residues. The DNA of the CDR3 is TGTGCCAGCAGCCGGTATGGCAGGGCCGAGGATGGCTACACCTTC. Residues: CASSRYGRAEDGYTF.

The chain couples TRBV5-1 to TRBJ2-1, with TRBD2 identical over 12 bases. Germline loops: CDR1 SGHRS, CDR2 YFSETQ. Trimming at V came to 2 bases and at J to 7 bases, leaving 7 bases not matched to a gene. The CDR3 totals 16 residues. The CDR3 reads CASSFLTSGRPNEQFF. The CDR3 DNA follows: TGCGCCAGCAGCTTTCTTACTAGCGGGAGGCCTAATGAGCAGTTCTTC.

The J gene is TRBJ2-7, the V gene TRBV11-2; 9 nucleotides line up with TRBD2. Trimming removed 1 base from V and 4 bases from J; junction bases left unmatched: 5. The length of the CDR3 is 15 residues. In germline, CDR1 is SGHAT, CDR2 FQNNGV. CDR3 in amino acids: CASSLVRGRVYEQYF. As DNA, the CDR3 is TGTGCCAGCAGCTTAGTGCGCGGGAGGGTTTACGAGCAGTACTTC.

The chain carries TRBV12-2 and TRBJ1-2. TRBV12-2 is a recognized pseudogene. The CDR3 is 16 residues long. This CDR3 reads CASRLEGGVDGYGYTF. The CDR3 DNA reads TGTGCAAGTCGCTTAGAGGGAGGGGTTGATGGCTATGGCTACACCTTC.

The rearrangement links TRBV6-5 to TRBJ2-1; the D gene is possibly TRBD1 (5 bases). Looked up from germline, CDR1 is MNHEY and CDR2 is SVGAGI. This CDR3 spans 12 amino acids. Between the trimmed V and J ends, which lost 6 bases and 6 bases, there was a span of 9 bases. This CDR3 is CASSRVGNEQFF. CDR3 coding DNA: TGTGCCAGCAGCAGGGTAGGCAATGAGCAGTTCTTC.

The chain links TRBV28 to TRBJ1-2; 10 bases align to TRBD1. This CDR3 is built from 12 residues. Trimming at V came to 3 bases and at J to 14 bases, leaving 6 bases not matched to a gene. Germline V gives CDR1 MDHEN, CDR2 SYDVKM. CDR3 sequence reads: CASSLSTDRGTF. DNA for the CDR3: TGTGCCAGCAGTTTGTCGACGGACAGGGGGACCTTC.

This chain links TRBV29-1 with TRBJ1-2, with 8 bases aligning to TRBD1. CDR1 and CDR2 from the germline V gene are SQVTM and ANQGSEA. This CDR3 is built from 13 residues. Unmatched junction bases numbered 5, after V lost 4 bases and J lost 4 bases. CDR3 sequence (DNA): TGCAGCGTTGCCCTGGGGACAGGCTATGGCTACACCTTC. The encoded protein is CSVALGTGYGYTF.

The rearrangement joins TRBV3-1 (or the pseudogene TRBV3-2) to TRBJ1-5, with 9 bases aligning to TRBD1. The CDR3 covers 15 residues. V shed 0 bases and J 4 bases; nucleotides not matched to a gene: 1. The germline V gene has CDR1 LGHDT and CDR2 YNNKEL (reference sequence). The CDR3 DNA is TGTGCCAGCAGCCAAGAGGGGACAGGGAATCAGCCCCAGCATTTT. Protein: CASSQEGTGNQPQHF.

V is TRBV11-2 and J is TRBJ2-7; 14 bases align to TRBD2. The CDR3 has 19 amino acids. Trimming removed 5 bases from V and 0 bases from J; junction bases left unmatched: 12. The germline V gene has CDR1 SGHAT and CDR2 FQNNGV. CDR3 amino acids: CASSREGLAGVPYSYEQYF. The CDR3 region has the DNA TGTGCCAGCAGCCGTGAGGGACTAGCGGGAGTACCCTACTCCTACGAGCAGTACTTC.

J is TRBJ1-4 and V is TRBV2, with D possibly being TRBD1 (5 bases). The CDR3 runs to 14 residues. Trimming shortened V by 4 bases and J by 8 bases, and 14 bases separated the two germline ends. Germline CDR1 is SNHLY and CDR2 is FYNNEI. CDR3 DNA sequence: TGTGCCAGCAGTGGCGGACAAGGGCTAGAAAAACTGTTTTTT. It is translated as CASSGGQGLEKLFF.

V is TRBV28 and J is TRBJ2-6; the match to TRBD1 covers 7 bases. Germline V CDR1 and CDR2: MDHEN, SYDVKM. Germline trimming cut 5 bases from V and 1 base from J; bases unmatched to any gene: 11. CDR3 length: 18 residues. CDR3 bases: TGTGCCAGCAGTAGGGGGATTGGGACAGCGTCTGGGGCCAACGTCCTGACTTTC. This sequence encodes CASSRGIGTASGANVLTF.

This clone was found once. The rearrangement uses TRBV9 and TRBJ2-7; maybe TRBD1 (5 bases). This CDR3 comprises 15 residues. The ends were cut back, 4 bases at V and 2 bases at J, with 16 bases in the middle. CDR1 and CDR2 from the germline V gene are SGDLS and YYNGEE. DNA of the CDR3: TGTGCCAGCAGCCTTGCCAGAGACAGCCCCTACGAGCAGTACTTC. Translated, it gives CASSLARDSPYEQYF.

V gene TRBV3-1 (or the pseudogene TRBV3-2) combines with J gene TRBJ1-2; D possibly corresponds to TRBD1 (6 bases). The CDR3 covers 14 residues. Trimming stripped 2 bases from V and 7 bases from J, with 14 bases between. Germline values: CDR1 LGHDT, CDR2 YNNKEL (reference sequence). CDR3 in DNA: TGTGCCAGCAGCCAAAGGACAGACCTGTCTGGCTACACCTTC. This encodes CASSQRTDLSGYTF.

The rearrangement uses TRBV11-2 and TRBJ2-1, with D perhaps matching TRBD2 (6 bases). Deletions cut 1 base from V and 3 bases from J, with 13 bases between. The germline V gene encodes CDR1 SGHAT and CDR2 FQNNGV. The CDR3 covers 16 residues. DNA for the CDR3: TGTGCCAGCAGCTTAGTAGGACGGGGGTTCTACAATGAGCAGTTCTTC. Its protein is CASSLVGRGFYNEQFF.

The CDR3 DNA is TGTGCCAGTAGTATCGGTAGAGGCTCTCAAGAGACCCAGTACTTC. Translated, it gives CASSIGRGSQETQYF. The V and J genes are TRBV19 and TRBJ2-5, with D hard to call. CDR1 and CDR2 from the germline V gene are LNHDA and SQIVND (reference sequence). This CDR3 has 15 amino acids. V was clipped by 3 bases and J by 2 bases, with 13 bases between them.

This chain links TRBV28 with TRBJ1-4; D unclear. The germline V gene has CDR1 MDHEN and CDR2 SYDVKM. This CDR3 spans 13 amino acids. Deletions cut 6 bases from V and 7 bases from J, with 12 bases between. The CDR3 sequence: CASSGRLGEKLFF. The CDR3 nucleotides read TGTGCCAGCAGCGGTAGACTCGGTGAAAAACTGTTTTTT.

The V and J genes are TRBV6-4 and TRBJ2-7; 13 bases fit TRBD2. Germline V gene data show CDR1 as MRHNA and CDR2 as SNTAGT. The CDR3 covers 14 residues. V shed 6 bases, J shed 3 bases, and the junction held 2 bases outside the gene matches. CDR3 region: CASSRLAGGYEQYF. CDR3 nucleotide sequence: TGTGCCAGCAGCAGACTAGCGGGAGGCTACGAGCAGTACTTC.

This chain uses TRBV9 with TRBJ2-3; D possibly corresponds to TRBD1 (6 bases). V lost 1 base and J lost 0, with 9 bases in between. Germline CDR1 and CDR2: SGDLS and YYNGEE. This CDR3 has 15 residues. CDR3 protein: CASSVHRASTDTQYF. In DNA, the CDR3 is TGTGCCAGCAGCGTACACAGGGCTAGCACAGATACGCAGTATTTT.

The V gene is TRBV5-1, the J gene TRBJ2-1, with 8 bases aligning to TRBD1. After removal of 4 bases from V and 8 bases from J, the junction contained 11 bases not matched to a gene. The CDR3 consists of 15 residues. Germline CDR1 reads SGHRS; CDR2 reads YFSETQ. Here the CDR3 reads CASSGPGQAFDEQFF. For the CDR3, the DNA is TGCGCCAGCAGCGGACCGGGACAGGCTTTCGATGAGCAGTTCTTC.

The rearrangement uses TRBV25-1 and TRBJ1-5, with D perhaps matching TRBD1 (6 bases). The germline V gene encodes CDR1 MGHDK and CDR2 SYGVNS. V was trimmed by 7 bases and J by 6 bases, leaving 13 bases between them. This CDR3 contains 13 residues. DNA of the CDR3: TGTGCCAGCAACTCAGGGGCCGGTCAGCCCCAGCATTTT. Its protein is CASNSGAGQPQHF.

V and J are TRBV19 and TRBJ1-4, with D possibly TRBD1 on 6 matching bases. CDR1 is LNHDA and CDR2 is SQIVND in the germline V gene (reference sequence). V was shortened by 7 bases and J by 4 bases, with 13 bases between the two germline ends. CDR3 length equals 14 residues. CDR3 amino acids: CASNAGVLNEKLFF. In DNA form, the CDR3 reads TGTGCCAGTAACGCAGGGGTCCTTAATGAAAAACTGTTTTTT.

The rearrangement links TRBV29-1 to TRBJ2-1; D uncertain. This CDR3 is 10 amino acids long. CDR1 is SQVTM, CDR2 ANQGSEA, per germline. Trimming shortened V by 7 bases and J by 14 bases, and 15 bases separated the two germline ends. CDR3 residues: CSANVLEEFF. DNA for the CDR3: TGCAGCGCCAATGTACTCGAGGAGTTCTTC.

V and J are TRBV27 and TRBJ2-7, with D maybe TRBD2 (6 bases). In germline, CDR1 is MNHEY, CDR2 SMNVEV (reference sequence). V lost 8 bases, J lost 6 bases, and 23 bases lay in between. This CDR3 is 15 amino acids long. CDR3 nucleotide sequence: TGTGCCAGCTCCTCAAGGCCCGGCTGGAGGGGCGAGCAGTACTTC. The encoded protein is CASSSRPGWRGEQYF.

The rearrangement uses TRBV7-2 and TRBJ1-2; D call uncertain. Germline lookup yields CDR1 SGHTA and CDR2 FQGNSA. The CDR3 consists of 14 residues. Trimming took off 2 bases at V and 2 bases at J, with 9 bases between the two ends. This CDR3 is CASSLRRVNYGYTF. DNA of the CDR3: TGTGCCAGCAGCTTAAGGAGAGTAAACTATGGCTACACCTTC.

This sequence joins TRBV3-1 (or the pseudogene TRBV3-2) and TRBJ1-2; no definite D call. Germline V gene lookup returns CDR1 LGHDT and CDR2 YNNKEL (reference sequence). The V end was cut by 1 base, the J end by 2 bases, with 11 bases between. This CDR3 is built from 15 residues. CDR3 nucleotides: TGTGCCAGCAGCCAAGGAGGAGGATCCAACTATGGCTACACCTTC. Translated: CASSQGGGSNYGYTF.

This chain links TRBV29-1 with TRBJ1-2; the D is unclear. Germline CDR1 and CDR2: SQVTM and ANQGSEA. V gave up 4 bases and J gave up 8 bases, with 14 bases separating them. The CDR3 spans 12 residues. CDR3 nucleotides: TGCAGCGTTGGAGGCATTGGCGGAGGCTACACCTTC. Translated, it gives CSVGGIGGGYTF.

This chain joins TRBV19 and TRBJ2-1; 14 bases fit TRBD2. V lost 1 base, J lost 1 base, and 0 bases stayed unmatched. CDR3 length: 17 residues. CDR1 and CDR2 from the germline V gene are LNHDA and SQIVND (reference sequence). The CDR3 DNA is TGTGCCAGTAGTATAGGGACTAGCGGGAGGTCCTACAATGAGCAGTTCTTC. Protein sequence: CASSIGTSGRSYNEQFF.

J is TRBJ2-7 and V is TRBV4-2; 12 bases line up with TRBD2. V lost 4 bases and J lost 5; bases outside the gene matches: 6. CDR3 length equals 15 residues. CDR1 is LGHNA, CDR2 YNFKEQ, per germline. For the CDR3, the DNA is TGTGCCAGCAGCCGCGCCTCTAGCGGGAGGGACGAGCAGTACTTC. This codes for CASSRASSGRDEQYF.

The CDR3 DNA reads TGTGCCAGTAGCACCGGGACAGGCCTCTATAGCAATCAGCCCCAGCATTTT. This encodes CASSTGTGLYSNQPQHF. The genes are TRBV19 and TRBJ1-5; 8 bases are a match to TRBD1. V lost 6 bases to trimming and J lost 0 bases; unmatched junction nucleotides: 10. From germline, CDR1 is LNHDA and CDR2 SQIVND (reference sequence). The length of the CDR3 is 17 residues.

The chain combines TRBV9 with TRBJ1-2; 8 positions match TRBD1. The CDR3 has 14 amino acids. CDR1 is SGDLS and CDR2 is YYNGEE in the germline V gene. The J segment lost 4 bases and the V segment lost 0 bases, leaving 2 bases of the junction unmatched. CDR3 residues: CASSVADRGYGYTF. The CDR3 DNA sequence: TGTGCCAGCAGCGTAGCTGACAGGGGCTATGGCTACACCTTC.